Listed below are T cell receptor beta chains from one sample, sequenced in a study of blood T cell repertoires in COVID-19. Only in-frame clones appear in the TCRdb table, and some are missing; sequencing was by immunoSEQ multiplex PCR. The sample has around 200,000 clones; less than 85% are singletons. The source material was PBMCs or T cells enriched from blood (not recorded which). All receptors come from a woman under 40 who had recovered from COVID-19. The CDR3 runs from the conserved cysteine through the conserved F or W. The order of the fields is J gene, V gene, CDR3 protein.

TRBJ2-2,TRBV7-3,CASSRQGALNTGELFF
TRBJ1-5,TRBV19,CASRAGGPQHF
TRBJ2-7,TRBV4-1,CASSLPPSGNSYEQYF
TRBJ1-5,TRBV2,CASSAVKGANQPQHF
TRBJ1-2,TRBV19,CASSTGLNYGYTF
TRBJ2-3,TRBV3-1/TRBV3-2,CASSRRDRGTDTQYF
TRBJ1-2,TRBV28,CASSSGGAGGYTF
TRBJ2-1,TRBV21-1,CASSLSRLPGTGNHNEQFF
TRBJ1-5,TRBV6-5,CASRSDRGANQPQHF
TRBJ2-1,TRBV10-3,CAISESVGTSLFF
TRBJ2-1,TRBV6-1,CASSERASGRYNEQFF
TRBJ1-1,TRBV5-1,CASSLAAAGLLSSEAFF
TRBJ1-3,TRBV5-1,CASSNTGGYGNTIYF
TRBJ1-5,TRBV7-2,CASREGSNQPQHF
TRBJ1-3,TRBV9,CASSLTGSFGNTIYF
TRBJ2-7,TRBV27,CASMVAGGVNEQYF
TRBJ1-1,TRBV2,CASSETGPAANTEAFF
TRBJ1-5,TRBV29-1,CSVEVRFQSGQPQHF
TRBJ2-2,TRBV19,CASSTDRGPITGELFF
TRBJ1-5,TRBV19,CASRQGEGNQPQHF
TRBJ2-5,TRBV3-1/TRBV3-2,CASSQDSRWGGNKETQYF
TRBJ2-1,TRBV28,CASSSTGGKYSYNEQFF
TRBJ2-3,TRBV11-2,CASSLLPGLSTDTQYF
TRBJ1-1,TRBV9,CASSGRQGMITEAFF
TRBJ1-6,TRBV6-1,CASSEWGRGSPLHF